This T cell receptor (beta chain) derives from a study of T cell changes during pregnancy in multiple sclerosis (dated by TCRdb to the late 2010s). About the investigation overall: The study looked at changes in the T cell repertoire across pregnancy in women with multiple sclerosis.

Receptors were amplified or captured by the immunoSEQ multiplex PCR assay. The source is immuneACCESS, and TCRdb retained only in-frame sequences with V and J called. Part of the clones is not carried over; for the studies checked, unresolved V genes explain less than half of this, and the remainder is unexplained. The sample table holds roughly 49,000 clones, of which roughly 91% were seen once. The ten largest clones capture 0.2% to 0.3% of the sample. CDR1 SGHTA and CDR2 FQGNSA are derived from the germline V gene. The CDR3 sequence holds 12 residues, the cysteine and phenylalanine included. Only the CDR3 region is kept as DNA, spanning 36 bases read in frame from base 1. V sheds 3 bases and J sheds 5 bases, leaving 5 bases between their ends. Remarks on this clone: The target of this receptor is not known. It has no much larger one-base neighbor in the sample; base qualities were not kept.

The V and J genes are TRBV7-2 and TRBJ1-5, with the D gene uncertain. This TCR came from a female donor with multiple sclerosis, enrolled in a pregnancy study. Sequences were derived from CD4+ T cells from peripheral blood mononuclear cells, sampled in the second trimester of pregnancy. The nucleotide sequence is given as TGTGCCAGCAGCTTTTTCGATCAGCCCCAGCATTTT. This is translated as CASSFFDQPQHF. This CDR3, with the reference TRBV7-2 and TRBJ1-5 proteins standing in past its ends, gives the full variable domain GAGVSQSPSNKVTEKGKDVELRCDPISGHTALYWYRQSLGQGLEFLIYFQGNSAPDKSGLPSDRFSAERTGGSVSTLTIQRTQQEDSAVYLCASSFFDQPQHFGDGTRLSIL.